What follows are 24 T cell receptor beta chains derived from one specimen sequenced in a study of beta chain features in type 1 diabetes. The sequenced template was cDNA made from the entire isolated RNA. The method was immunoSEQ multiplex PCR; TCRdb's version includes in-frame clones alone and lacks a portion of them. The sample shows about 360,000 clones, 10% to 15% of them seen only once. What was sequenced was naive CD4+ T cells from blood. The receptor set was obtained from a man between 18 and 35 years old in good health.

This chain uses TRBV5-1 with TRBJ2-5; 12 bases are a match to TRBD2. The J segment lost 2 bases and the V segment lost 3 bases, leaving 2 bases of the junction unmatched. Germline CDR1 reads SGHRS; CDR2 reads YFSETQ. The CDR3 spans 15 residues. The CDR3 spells CASSSGLAGQETQYF. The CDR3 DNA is TGCGCCAGCAGCTCCGGACTAGCGGGGCAAGAGACCCAGTACTTC.

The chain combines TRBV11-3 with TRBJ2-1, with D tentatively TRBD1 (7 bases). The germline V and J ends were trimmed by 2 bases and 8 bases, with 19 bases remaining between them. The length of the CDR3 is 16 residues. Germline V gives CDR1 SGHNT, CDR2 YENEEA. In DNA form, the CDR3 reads TGTGCCAGCAGCTTACAGCAGGGGGGAAGTATGCATGAGCAGTTCTTC. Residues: CASSLQQGGSMHEQFF. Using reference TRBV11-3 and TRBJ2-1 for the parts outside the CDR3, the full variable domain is EAGVVQSPRYKIIEKKQPVAFWCNPISGHNTLYWYLQNLGQGPELLIRYENEEAVDDSQLPKDRFSAERLKGVDSTLKIQPAELGDSAVYLCASSLQQGGSMHEQFFGPGTRLTVL.

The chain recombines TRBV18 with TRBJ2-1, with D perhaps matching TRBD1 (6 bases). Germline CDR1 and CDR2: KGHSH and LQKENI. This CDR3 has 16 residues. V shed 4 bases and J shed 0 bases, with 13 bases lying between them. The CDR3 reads CASSRTASDSYNEQFF. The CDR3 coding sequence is TGTGCCAGCTCACGGACAGCTTCCGACTCCTACAATGAGCAGTTCTTC.

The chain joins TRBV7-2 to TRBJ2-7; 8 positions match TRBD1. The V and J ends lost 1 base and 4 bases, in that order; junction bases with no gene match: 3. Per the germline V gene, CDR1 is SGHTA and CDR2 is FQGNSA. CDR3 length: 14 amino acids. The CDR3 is CASSLGTGWYEQYF. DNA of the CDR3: TGTGCCAGCAGCTTAGGGACAGGGTGGTACGAGCAGTACTTC.

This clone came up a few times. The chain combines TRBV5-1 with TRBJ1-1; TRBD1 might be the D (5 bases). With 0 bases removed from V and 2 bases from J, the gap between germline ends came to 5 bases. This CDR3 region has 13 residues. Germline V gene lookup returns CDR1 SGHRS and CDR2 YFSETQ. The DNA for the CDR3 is TGCGCCAGCAGCTTGGGGACAAACACTGAAGCTTTCTTT. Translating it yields CASSLGTNTEAFF.

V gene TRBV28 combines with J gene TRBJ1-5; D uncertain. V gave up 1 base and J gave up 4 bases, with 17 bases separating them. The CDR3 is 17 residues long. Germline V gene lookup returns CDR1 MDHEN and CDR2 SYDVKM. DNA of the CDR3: TGTGCCAGCAGTTTATTAGGGCTGCGGGGTTTTAATCAGCCCCAGCATTTT. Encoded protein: CASSLLGLRGFNQPQHF.

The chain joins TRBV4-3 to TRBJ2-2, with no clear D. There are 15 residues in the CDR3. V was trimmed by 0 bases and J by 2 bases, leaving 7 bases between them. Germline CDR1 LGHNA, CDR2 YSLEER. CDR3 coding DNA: TGCGCCAGCAGCCAAGAACCGGTTAACACCGGGGAGCTGTTTTTT. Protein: CASSQEPVNTGELFF.

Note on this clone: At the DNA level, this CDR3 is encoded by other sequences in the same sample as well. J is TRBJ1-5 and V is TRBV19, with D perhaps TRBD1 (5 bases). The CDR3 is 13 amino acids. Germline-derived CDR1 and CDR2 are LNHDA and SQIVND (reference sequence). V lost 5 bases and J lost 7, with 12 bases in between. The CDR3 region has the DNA TGTGCCAGTAGTGGGCAGGGAGGGCAGCCCCAGCATTTT. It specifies CASSGQGGQPQHF.

The CDR3 DNA is TGTGCCAGCAGTCCGCGACATAACCAAGAGACCCAGTACTTC. Its protein product is CASSPRHNQETQYF. V and J are TRBV6-5 and TRBJ2-5; D unclear. CDR3 length: 14 residues. Trimming left V 5 bases short and J 0 bases short, with 10 bases between. The V gene's germline CDR1 is MNHEY and CDR2 SVGAGI.

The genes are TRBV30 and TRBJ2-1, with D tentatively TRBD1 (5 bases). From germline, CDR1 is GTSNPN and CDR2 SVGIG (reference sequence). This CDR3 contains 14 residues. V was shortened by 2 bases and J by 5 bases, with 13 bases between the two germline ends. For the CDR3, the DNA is TGTGCCTGGAGTCCAGGGCCGAGGAACAATGAGCAGTTCTTC. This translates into CAWSPGPRNNEQFF.

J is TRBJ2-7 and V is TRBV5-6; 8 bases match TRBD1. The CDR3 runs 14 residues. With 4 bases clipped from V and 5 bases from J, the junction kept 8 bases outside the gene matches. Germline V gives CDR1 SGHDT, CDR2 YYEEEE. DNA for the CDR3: TGTGCCAGCAGCCCGACAGGGGATAGCCACGAGCAGTACTTC. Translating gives CASSPTGDSHEQYF.

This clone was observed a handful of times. This CDR3 is CASKRTSGTDTQYF. The CDR3 DNA is TGTGCCTCGAAAAGGACTAGCGGAACAGATACGCAGTATTTT. This sequence joins TRBV7-2 and TRBJ2-3, with TRBD2 matching over 10 bases. From germline, CDR1 is SGHTA and CDR2 FQGNSA. The CDR3 consists of 14 residues. J lost 3 bases, V lost 11 bases, and 8 bases had no gene match.

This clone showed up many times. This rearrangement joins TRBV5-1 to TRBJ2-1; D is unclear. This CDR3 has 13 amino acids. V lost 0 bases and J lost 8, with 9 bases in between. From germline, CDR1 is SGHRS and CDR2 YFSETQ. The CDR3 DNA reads TGCGCCAGCAGCTTGGGGAGAAGCTATGAGCAGTTCTTC. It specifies CASSLGRSYEQFF.

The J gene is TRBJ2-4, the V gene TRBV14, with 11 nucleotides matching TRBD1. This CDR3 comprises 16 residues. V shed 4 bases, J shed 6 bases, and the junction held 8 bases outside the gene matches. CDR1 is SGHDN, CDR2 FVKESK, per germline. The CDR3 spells CASSRGQGEVGNIQYF. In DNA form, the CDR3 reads TGTGCCAGCAGCCGGGGACAGGGGGAGGTAGGAAACATTCAGTACTTC.

The CDR3 sequence is CAISPGPESPETQYF. The CDR3 region has the DNA TGTGCCATCAGCCCCGGCCCGGAGAGCCCAGAGACCCAGTACTTC. The chain uses TRBV10-3 and TRBJ2-5; D remains ambiguous. Trimming took off 6 bases at V and 4 bases at J, with 18 bases between the two ends. Germline values: CDR1 ENHRY, CDR2 SYGVKD. The CDR3 sequence is 15 residues long.

CDR3 protein: CASSLEGVGNYGYTF. For the CDR3, the DNA is TGTGCCAGCAGCTTGGAGGGAGTAGGAAACTATGGCTACACCTTC. The chain has TRBV7-2 and TRBJ1-2; D call uncertain. Trimming stripped 3 bases from V and 2 bases from J, with 13 bases between. The germline gives CDR1 SGHTA, CDR2 FQGNSA. The CDR3 is 15 residues long. Full variable domain (remainder filled in from reference TRBV7-2 and TRBJ1-2): GAGVSQSPSNKVTEKGKDVELRCDPISGHTALYWYRQSLGQGLEFLIYFQGNSAPDKSGLPSDRFSAERTGGSVSTLTIQRTQQEDSAVYLCASSLEGVGNYGYTFGSGTRLTVV.

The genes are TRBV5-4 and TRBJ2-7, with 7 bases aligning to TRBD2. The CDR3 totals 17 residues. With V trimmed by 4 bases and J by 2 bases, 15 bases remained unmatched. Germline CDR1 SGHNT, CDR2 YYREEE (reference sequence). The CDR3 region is CASSPPERGGVAYEQYF. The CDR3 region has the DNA TGTGCCAGCAGCCCGCCGGAGCGGGGCGGGGTGGCCTACGAGCAGTACTTC.

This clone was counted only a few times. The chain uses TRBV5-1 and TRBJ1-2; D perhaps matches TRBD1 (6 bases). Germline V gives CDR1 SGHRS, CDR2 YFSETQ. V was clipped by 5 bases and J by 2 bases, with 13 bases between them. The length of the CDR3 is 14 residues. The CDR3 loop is CASSWDTGNYGYTF. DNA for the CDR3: TGCGCCAGCAGTTGGGACACGGGAAACTATGGCTACACCTTC.

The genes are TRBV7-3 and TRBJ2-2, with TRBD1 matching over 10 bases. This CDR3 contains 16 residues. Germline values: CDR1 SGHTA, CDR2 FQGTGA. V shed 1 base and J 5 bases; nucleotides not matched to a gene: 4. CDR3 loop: CASSLSGDRGTGELFF. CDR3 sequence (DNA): TGTGCCAGCAGCTTAAGTGGGGACAGGGGAACCGGGGAGCTGTTTTTT. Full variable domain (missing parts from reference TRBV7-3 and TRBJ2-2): GAGVSQTPSNKVTEKGKYVELRCDPISGHTALYWYRQSLGQGPEFLIYFQGTGAADDSGLPNDRFFAVRPEGSVSTLKIQRTERGDSAVYLCASSLSGDRGTGELFFGEGSRLTVL.

The chain's CDR3 is CASSEFGGSPGANVLTF. CDR3 DNA sequence: TGTGCCAGCAGTGAATTTGGGGGGAGCCCTGGGGCCAACGTCCTGACTTTC. The V and J genes are TRBV25-1 and TRBJ2-6; tentatively, D is TRBD2 (6 bases). This CDR3 contains 17 residues. Trimming took off 1 base at V and 2 bases at J, with 12 bases between the two ends. Germline-derived CDR1 and CDR2 are MGHDK and SYGVNS.

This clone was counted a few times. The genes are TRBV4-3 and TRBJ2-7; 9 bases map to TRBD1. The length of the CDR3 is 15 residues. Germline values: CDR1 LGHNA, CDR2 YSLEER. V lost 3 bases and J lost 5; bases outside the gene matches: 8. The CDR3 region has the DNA TGCGCCAGCAGCCATCAGCCGGGACAGGGCAACGAGCAGTACTTC. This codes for CASSHQPGQGNEQYF.

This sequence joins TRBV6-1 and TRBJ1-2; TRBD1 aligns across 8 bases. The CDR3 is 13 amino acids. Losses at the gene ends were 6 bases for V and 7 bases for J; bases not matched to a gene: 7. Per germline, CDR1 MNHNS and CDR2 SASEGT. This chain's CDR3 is CASRPTGVSGYTF. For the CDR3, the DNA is TGTGCCAGCAGACCGACAGGGGTTAGTGGCTACACCTTC.

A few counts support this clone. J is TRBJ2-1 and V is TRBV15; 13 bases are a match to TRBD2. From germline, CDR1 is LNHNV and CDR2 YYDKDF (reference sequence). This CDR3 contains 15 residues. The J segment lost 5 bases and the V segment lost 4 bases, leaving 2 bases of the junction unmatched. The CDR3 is CATSTGLAGDNEQFF. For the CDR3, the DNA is TGTGCCACCAGCACCGGACTAGCGGGGGACAATGAGCAGTTCTTC.

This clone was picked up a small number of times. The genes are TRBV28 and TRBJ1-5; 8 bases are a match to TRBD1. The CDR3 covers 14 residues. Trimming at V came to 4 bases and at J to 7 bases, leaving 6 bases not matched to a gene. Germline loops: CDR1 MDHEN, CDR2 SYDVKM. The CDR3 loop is CASSSQGARQPQHF. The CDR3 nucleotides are TGTGCCAGCAGTTCTCAGGGGGCTCGGCAGCCCCAGCATTTT.